This T cell receptor (beta chain) emerged from a study of cytomegalovirus exposure and HLA in healthy donors. In germline, CDR1 is SGHVS, CDR2 FNYEAQ. CDR3 length equals 18 residues. Trimming took 3 bases from V and 2 from J, leaving 20 bases between them. It was with 60 Vbeta and 13 Jbeta primers that the PCR ran. Measured with immunoSEQ multiplex PCR; TCRdb has only the in-frame clones, and not every one. The repertoire has 180,000 or so clones, approximately 72% of them found once; the top ten carry about 2.5%. Of note for this clone: The antigen is not known.

Study-wide points: Presence/absence analyses assumed roughly uniform sequencing depth across donors. Later genetic work tied a missense DCLRE1C variant to beta-chain V and J trimming.

The material sequenced was PBMCs. V gene TRBV7-6 combines with J gene TRBJ1-3; D call uncertain. This receptor was identified in a human donor in good health. CDR3 sequence (DNA): TGTGCCAGCAGCTTCCCAAACCCCGGGTCGATAGCTGGAAACACCATATATTTT. Residues: CASSFPNPGSIAGNTIYF.